This is a list of T cell receptor beta chains from one sample in a study of T cell responses to AZD1222 COVID-19 vaccine. TCRdb's table, derived via immunoSEQ multiplex PCR, lists solely in-frame clones and lacks some. The table lists some 130,000 clones, 80% to 90% of them singletons. This sample comprised peripheral blood, obtained on day 0 of AZD1222 vaccination. These TCRs come from an adult in good health. The CDR3 runs from the conserved cysteine through the conserved F or W. Fields, in order: CDR3 DNA, CDR3 protein, clone size, J gene, V gene, D gene. A D gene is named only where the DNA matches it firmly. The size of a clone is reported for some rows only, either as once, few or many, or as a class for expanded clones.

cdr3_nt: TGTGCCAGCAGCTTTCCGACAGGGGGCTATGGCTACACCTTC
cdr3_aa: CASSFPTGGYGYTF
clone_size: NA
j_call: TRBJ1-2
v_call: TRBV5-6
d_call: TRBD1

cdr3_nt: TGTGCCAGTACCGCCGATTCGGGCCGACAGTCCCGTTATGGCTACACCTTC
cdr3_aa: CASTADSGRQSRYGYTF
clone_size: NA
j_call: TRBJ1-2
v_call: TRBV19
d_call: NA

cdr3_nt: TGTGCCACCAGTGATCCTCGTCGACCCCAGGGCAATCAGCCCCAGCATTTT
cdr3_aa: CATSDPRRPQGNQPQHF
clone_size: NA
j_call: TRBJ1-5
v_call: TRBV24-1
d_call: NA

cdr3_nt: TGTGCCAGCAGTGACGGGACACTAAATGCCCAAGAGACCCAGTACTTC
cdr3_aa: CASSDGTLNAQETQYF
clone_size: NA
j_call: TRBJ2-5
v_call: TRBV6-1
d_call: NA

cdr3_nt: TGTGCCAGCAGTCCGGGACTAGCGCAAGAGACCCAGTACTTC
cdr3_aa: CASSPGLAQETQYF
clone_size: once
j_call: TRBJ2-5
v_call: TRBV2
d_call: TRBD2

cdr3_nt: TGTGCCTGGAGTAGATGGGCGGCTGGCTACACCTTC
cdr3_aa: CAWSRWAAGYTF
clone_size: NA
j_call: TRBJ1-2
v_call: TRBV30
d_call: NA

cdr3_nt: TGTGCCAGCTCACCCCCTGGGACAGGGTTTGGTGAGCAGTTCTTC
cdr3_aa: CASSPPGTGFGEQFF
clone_size: once
j_call: TRBJ2-1
v_call: TRBV18
d_call: TRBD1

cdr3_nt: TGTGCCAGCAGTTTACCCCCTAGCACAGATACGCAGTATTTT
cdr3_aa: CASSLPPSTDTQYF
clone_size: once
j_call: TRBJ2-3
v_call: TRBV6-2/TRBV6-3
d_call: NA

cdr3_nt: TGTGCCAGCTCACCAGGACAGGTTAGCCTCGAGCAGTACTTC
cdr3_aa: CASSPGQVSLEQYF
clone_size: NA
j_call: TRBJ2-7
v_call: TRBV18
d_call: TRBD1

cdr3_nt: TGTGCCAGCAGTCACCTCGGGAGCGGGAGGTTCTCCTACGAGCAGTACTTC
cdr3_aa: CASSHLGSGRFSYEQYF
clone_size: NA
j_call: TRBJ2-7
v_call: TRBV7-8
d_call: TRBD2

cdr3_nt: TGTGCCGCAGACAGGGGCGGTAGCAATCAGCCCCAGCATTTT
cdr3_aa: CAADRGGSNQPQHF
clone_size: NA
j_call: TRBJ1-5
v_call: TRBV15
d_call: TRBD1

cdr3_nt: TGTGCCAGCAGCGTCCGGGCCCTTATGAGAGGCGGAGGGGATGAGCAGTTCTTC
cdr3_aa: CASSVRALMRGGGDEQFF
clone_size: NA
j_call: TRBJ2-1
v_call: TRBV7-2
d_call: NA

cdr3_nt: TGTGCCAGCAGCCCTGCGGGCGGGAGGAGCACAGATACGCAGTATTTT
cdr3_aa: CASSPAGGRSTDTQYF
clone_size: NA
j_call: TRBJ2-3
v_call: TRBV7-2
d_call: TRBD2

cdr3_nt: TGTGCCAGCAGCTTAGGGGAGTCGGTGCCCCAGCATTTT
cdr3_aa: CASSLGESVPQHF
clone_size: NA
j_call: TRBJ1-5
v_call: TRBV13
d_call: NA

cdr3_nt: TGTGCCAGCAGCCCCCCTAGGGGCGGCCGAAACTACGAGCAGTACTTC
cdr3_aa: CASSPPRGGRNYEQYF
clone_size: NA
j_call: TRBJ2-7
v_call: TRBV7-6
d_call: NA

cdr3_nt: TGCGCCAGCAGAGGTGGAGGGAGTAGCAATCAGCCCCAGCATTTT
cdr3_aa: CASRGGGSSNQPQHF
clone_size: NA
j_call: TRBJ1-5
v_call: TRBV10-2
d_call: NA

cdr3_nt: TGTGCCAGCACCCCGGGTAGCGCGCCCTACTTC
cdr3_aa: CASTPGSAPYF
clone_size: NA
j_call: TRBJ2-7
v_call: TRBV2
d_call: NA

cdr3_nt: TGTGCCAGCAGGGGGACAGGCCAAGAGACCCAGTACTTC
cdr3_aa: CASRGTGQETQYF
clone_size: NA
j_call: TRBJ2-5
v_call: TRBV2
d_call: TRBD1

cdr3_nt: TGTGCCAGCACCCCAGGGGGGGGCTATGGCTACACCTTC
cdr3_aa: CASTPGGGYGYTF
clone_size: NA
j_call: TRBJ1-2
v_call: TRBV12-3/TRBV12-4
d_call: TRBD1

cdr3_nt: TGTGCCAGCACCCTTCGCGGGGGGTCGAACGAGCAGTACTTC
cdr3_aa: CASTLRGGSNEQYF
clone_size: NA
j_call: TRBJ2-7
v_call: TRBV27
d_call: TRBD2

cdr3_nt: TGTGCCAGCAGCCCGGGAGGCAGGGGGTATCGGGAGCAGTTCTTC
cdr3_aa: CASSPGGRGYREQFF
clone_size: NA
j_call: TRBJ2-1
v_call: TRBV7-2
d_call: NA

cdr3_nt: TGTGCCAGCAGCTCCTACTTCAGGGGGCGCCCCTACGAGCAGTACTTC
cdr3_aa: CASSSYFRGRPYEQYF
clone_size: NA
j_call: TRBJ2-7
v_call: TRBV11-3
d_call: TRBD1

cdr3_nt: TGTGCCAGCAGCTCATGGACAGGGGCTTCCTCTGGAAACACCATATATTTT
cdr3_aa: CASSSWTGASSGNTIYF
clone_size: NA
j_call: TRBJ1-3
v_call: TRBV5-8
d_call: TRBD1

cdr3_nt: TGTGCCAGCAGCTTAGCGAAAACTAGCGGGAGCTACGAGCAGTACTTC
cdr3_aa: CASSLAKTSGSYEQYF
clone_size: NA
j_call: TRBJ2-7
v_call: TRBV7-8
d_call: TRBD2

cdr3_nt: TGCGCCAGCAGGGAGACAGCTAACTATGGCTACACCTTC
cdr3_aa: CASRETANYGYTF
clone_size: NA
j_call: TRBJ1-2
v_call: TRBV5-1
d_call: NA

cdr3_nt: TGTGCCAGCTCACCCTTGGGACAGGAAACAGATACGCAGTATTTT
cdr3_aa: CASSPLGQETDTQYF
clone_size: NA
j_call: TRBJ2-3
v_call: TRBV18
d_call: TRBD1

cdr3_nt: TGTGCTAGTGCCCAGACCCGGCCCGGGGATTATGGCTACACCTTC
cdr3_aa: CASAQTRPGDYGYTF
clone_size: NA
j_call: TRBJ1-2
v_call: TRBV12-5
d_call: NA

cdr3_nt: TGCAGCGCCATGACAGGGATAAGCAATCAGCCCCAGCATTTT
cdr3_aa: CSAMTGISNQPQHF
clone_size: NA
j_call: TRBJ1-5
v_call: TRBV29-1
d_call: TRBD1

cdr3_nt: TGTGCCACCAGCAGACTTACTAGCACAGATACGCAGTATTTT
cdr3_aa: CATSRLTSTDTQYF
clone_size: NA
j_call: TRBJ2-3
v_call: TRBV15
d_call: NA

cdr3_nt: TGTGCCAGCAGCGTAGATGTGGGTCAGAGGGATTACAATGAGCAGTTCTTC
cdr3_aa: CASSVDVGQRDYNEQFF
clone_size: NA
j_call: TRBJ2-1
v_call: TRBV9
d_call: NA

cdr3_nt: TGTGCCAGCAGTAGATTGCAGGAAAAACTGTTTTTT
cdr3_aa: CASSRLQEKLFF
clone_size: NA
j_call: TRBJ1-4
v_call: TRBV2
d_call: NA

cdr3_nt: TGTGCCAGCAGCTTAGCAGCGTCTCCGGCTACCTACGAGCAGTACTTC
cdr3_aa: CASSLAASPATYEQYF
clone_size: NA
j_call: TRBJ2-7
v_call: TRBV7-2
d_call: NA

cdr3_nt: TGCGCCAGCAGCCCGTTACCGACAAGCAGCTATGGCTACACCTTC
cdr3_aa: CASSPLPTSSYGYTF
clone_size: NA
j_call: TRBJ1-2
v_call: TRBV5-1
d_call: NA

cdr3_nt: TGTGCCAGCAGCCCGGGACTAGCGGTGACTAATGAGCAGTTCTTC
cdr3_aa: CASSPGLAVTNEQFF
clone_size: NA
j_call: TRBJ2-1
v_call: TRBV3-1/TRBV3-2
d_call: TRBD2

cdr3_nt: TGTGCCAGCAGTTTTGGGCAGATCTACGAGCAGTACTTC
cdr3_aa: CASSFGQIYEQYF
clone_size: NA
j_call: TRBJ2-7
v_call: TRBV12-3/TRBV12-4
d_call: NA

cdr3_nt: TGCGCCAGCAGCTTGTATAGCAATCAGCCCCAGCATTTT
cdr3_aa: CASSLYSNQPQHF
clone_size: NA
j_call: TRBJ1-5
v_call: TRBV5-1
d_call: NA

cdr3_nt: TGTGCCAGCAGATCGGGACAGAACTATGGCTACACCTTC
cdr3_aa: CASRSGQNYGYTF
clone_size: NA
j_call: TRBJ1-2
v_call: TRBV7-9
d_call: TRBD1

cdr3_nt: TGTGCCAGCAGCGGAGGGGCACTCTCCTATGGCTACACCTTC
cdr3_aa: CASSGGALSYGYTF
clone_size: few
j_call: TRBJ1-2
v_call: TRBV7-8
d_call: NA

cdr3_nt: TGTGCCAGCACCCTCGTTCGGGGGGGGTACAATGAGCAGTTCTTC
cdr3_aa: CASTLVRGGYNEQFF
clone_size: NA
j_call: TRBJ2-1
v_call: TRBV2
d_call: TRBD2

cdr3_nt: TGTGCCAGCAGCTTTAGCGGGGGGGCCTATAGCACAGATACGCAGTATTTT
cdr3_aa: CASSFSGGAYSTDTQYF
clone_size: NA
j_call: TRBJ2-3
v_call: TRBV7-8
d_call: TRBD2

cdr3_nt: TGTGCCAGCAGCGACGTCGGGCGCCGAGCTAACTATGGCTACACCTTC
cdr3_aa: CASSDVGRRANYGYTF
clone_size: NA
j_call: TRBJ1-2
v_call: TRBV11-2
d_call: NA

cdr3_nt: TGCGCCAGCAGTGACCCGGGCACAGATACGCAGTATTTT
cdr3_aa: CASSDPGTDTQYF
clone_size: NA
j_call: TRBJ2-3
v_call: TRBV10-2
d_call: NA

cdr3_nt: NA
cdr3_aa: CASNTFIRARVVMNTEAFF
clone_size: NA
j_call: TRBJ1-1
v_call: TRBV21-1
d_call: NA

cdr3_nt: TGTGCCAGTAGTCGCTCCCGGGGAATTGACTATGGCTACACCTTC
cdr3_aa: CASSRSRGIDYGYTF
clone_size: NA
j_call: TRBJ1-2
v_call: TRBV19
d_call: NA

cdr3_nt: TGTGCCAGCAGCCACATAAAACCTGAAGCTTTCTTT
cdr3_aa: CASSHIKPEAFF
clone_size: NA
j_call: TRBJ1-1
v_call: TRBV7-8
d_call: NA

cdr3_nt: TGTGCCAGCAGTCGGGGGAATACTGGCTACACCTTC
cdr3_aa: CASSRGNTGYTF
clone_size: once
j_call: TRBJ1-2
v_call: TRBV25-1
d_call: NA

cdr3_nt: TGTGCCAGCAGCTCCTCATCCTTAAGACAGGGCCTTAATGAAAAACTGTTTTTT
cdr3_aa: CASSSSSLRQGLNEKLFF
clone_size: NA
j_call: TRBJ1-4
v_call: TRBV7-2
d_call: TRBD1

cdr3_nt: TGTGCCAGCAGCGGGGGACAGGAAAATGAAAAACTGTTTTTT
cdr3_aa: CASSGGQENEKLFF
clone_size: NA
j_call: TRBJ1-4
v_call: TRBV9
d_call: TRBD1

cdr3_nt: TGTGCCAGCTCACCTACAGACTACCCCAATTCACCCCTCCACTTT
cdr3_aa: CASSPTDYPNSPLHF
clone_size: once
j_call: TRBJ1-6
v_call: TRBV18
d_call: NA

cdr3_nt: TGTGCCAGCAGTGATGGGCATGGGATTCCCTACGAGCAGTACTTC
cdr3_aa: CASSDGHGIPYEQYF
clone_size: NA
j_call: TRBJ2-7
v_call: TRBV6-1
d_call: NA

cdr3_nt: TGTGCCAGCAGCAGCCGGGGTCGTCCCACTGAAGCTTTCTTT
cdr3_aa: CASSSRGRPTEAFF
clone_size: once
j_call: TRBJ1-1
v_call: TRBV21-1
d_call: NA

cdr3_nt: TGTGCCAGCTCAGGCCGGGACGGCAAAAACATTCAGTACTTC
cdr3_aa: CASSGRDGKNIQYF
clone_size: NA
j_call: TRBJ2-4
v_call: TRBV18
d_call: NA

cdr3_nt: TGTGCCAGCAGCCAAGGCAGGGGCTCTAATTCACCCCTCCACTTT
cdr3_aa: CASSQGRGSNSPLHF
clone_size: NA
j_call: TRBJ1-6
v_call: TRBV3-1/TRBV3-2
d_call: NA

cdr3_nt: TGCGCCAGCAGCTGGGGGTTGGGCCAAGAGACCCAGTACTTC
cdr3_aa: CASSWGLGQETQYF
clone_size: NA
j_call: TRBJ2-5
v_call: TRBV5-1
d_call: NA

cdr3_nt: TGTGCCAGCAGCTCCCGCCCGGAGCAGTTCTTC
cdr3_aa: CASSSRPEQFF
clone_size: NA
j_call: TRBJ2-1
v_call: TRBV7-8
d_call: NA